These 7 T cell receptor beta chains share one sample of origin, sequenced in a study of T cells in narcolepsy. The repertoire was sequenced with immunoSEQ multiplex PCR; TCRdb's copy has only in-frame clones and lacks some. The sample yields some 16,000 clones, over 75% seen once. Sequencing was carried out using memory (CD45RA-) CD4+ T cells from blood. The source is a human donor in good health.

This chain joins TRBV5-1 and TRBJ2-2; 9 bases are a match to TRBD1. The CDR3 spans 17 residues. The V gene end was trimmed by 2 bases and the J gene end by 4 bases; junction bases not matched to a gene: 9. Germline lookup yields CDR1 SGHRS and CDR2 YFSETQ. For the CDR3, the DNA is TGCGCCAGCAGCTTCCTACAGGGGGCGCGTGGCACCGGGGAGCTGTTTTTT. It translates to CASSFLQGARGTGELFF.

The chain employs TRBV11-2 and TRBJ2-7; 9 bases map to TRBD2. The germline V gene has CDR1 SGHAT and CDR2 FQNNGV. V was clipped by 4 bases and J by 2 bases; unmatched bases: 6. The CDR3 has 15 amino acids. The CDR3 protein is CASSYTTSGAYEQYF. The CDR3 DNA is TGTGCCAGCAGCTACACGACTAGCGGAGCCTACGAGCAGTACTTC.

The J gene is TRBJ2-7, the V gene TRBV10-3; 11 bases match TRBD1. V trimming: 5 bases; J trimming: 6 bases; junction bases outside the gene matches: 6. The CDR3 is 14 residues long. Germline V gene lookup returns CDR1 ENHRY and CDR2 SYGVKD. CDR3 protein: CAISTGTGGSEQYF. For the CDR3, the DNA is TGTGCCATCAGTACAGGGACAGGGGGTTCCGAGCAGTACTTC.

V is TRBV7-5 and J is TRBJ2-1; the D call TRBD1 from the table was never checked on the DNA. TRBV7-5 constitutes a pseudogene. CDR3 length equals 15 residues. Here the CDR3 DNA reads TGTGTCAGAAGCCCTCAGGGTTATGCCGACAATGAGCAGTTCTTC. This translates into CVRSPQGYADNEQFF.

The sample holds a few counts of this clone. The J gene is TRBJ2-3, the V gene TRBV5-1; 9 bases line up with TRBD1. The trim removed 4 bases at V and 4 bases at J, leaving 10 bases unmatched. The CDR3 is 16 amino acids. Germline values: CDR1 SGHRS, CDR2 YFSETQ. The CDR3 sequence is CASSANPGQGADTQYF. The CDR3 coding sequence is TGCGCCAGCAGCGCTAATCCGGGACAGGGTGCAGATACGCAGTATTTT.

The chain combines TRBV20-1 with TRBJ2-3; D gene unclear. V was cut by 6 bases and J by 3 bases, with 7 bases left in between. Germline V gives CDR1 DFQATT, CDR2 SNEGSKA (reference sequence). The CDR3 loop spans 11 amino acids. The CDR3 DNA is TGCAGTGCCCTCTGGACAGATACGCAGTATTTT. Protein sequence: CSALWTDTQYF.

CDR3 nucleotides: TGTGCCAGTAGTATAGATCAGCAGGGCGGTACCGGGGAGCTGTTTTTT. Residues: CASSIDQQGGTGELFF. This sequence joins TRBV19 and TRBJ2-2; the D gene is possibly TRBD1 (5 bases). The CDR3 covers 16 residues. The germline V and J ends were trimmed by 0 bases and 5 bases, with 13 bases remaining between them. Germline assignment: CDR1 LNHDA and CDR2 SQIVND (reference sequence).